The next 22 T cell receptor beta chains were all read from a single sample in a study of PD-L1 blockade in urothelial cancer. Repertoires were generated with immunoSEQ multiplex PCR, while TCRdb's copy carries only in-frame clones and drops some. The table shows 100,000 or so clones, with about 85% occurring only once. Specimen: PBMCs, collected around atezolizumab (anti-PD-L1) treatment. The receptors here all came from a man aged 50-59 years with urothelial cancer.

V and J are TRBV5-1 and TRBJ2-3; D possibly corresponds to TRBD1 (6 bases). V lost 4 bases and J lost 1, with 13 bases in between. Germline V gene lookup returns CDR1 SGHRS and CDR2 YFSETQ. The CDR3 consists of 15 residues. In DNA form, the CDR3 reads TGCGCCAGCAGCGCCCGGGACACCCGCACAGATACGCAGTATTTT. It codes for CASSARDTRTDTQYF.

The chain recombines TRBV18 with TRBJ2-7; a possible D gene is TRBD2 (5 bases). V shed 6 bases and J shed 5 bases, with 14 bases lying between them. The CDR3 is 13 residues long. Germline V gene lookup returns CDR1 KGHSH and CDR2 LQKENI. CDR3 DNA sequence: TGTGCCAGCTCCCGGGGTTTCGGGGACGAGCAGTACTTC. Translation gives CASSRGFGDEQYF.

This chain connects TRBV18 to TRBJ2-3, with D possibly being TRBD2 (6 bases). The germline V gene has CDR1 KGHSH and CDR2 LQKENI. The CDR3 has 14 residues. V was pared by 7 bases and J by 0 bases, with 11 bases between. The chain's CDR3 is CASLGLPSTDTQYF. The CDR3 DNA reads TGTGCCAGCTTGGGACTCCCTAGCACAGATACGCAGTATTTT.

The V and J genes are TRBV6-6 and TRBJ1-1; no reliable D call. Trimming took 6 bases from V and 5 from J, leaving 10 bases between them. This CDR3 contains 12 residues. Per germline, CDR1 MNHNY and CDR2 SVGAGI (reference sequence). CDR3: CASSRVVTEAFF. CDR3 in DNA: TGTGCCAGCAGCCGGGTGGTTACTGAAGCTTTCTTT.

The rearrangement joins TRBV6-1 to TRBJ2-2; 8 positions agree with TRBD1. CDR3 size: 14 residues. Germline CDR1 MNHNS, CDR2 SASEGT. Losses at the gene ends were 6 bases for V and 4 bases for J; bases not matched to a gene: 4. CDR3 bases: TGTGCCAGCAGGGACAGGGCGTTCACCGGGGAGCTGTTTTTT. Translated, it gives CASRDRAFTGELFF.

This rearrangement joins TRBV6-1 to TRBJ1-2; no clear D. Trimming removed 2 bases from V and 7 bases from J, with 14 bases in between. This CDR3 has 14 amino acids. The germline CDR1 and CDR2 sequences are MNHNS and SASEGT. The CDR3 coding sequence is TGTGCCAGCAGTGAAAAAGGCACTAGAGGTGGCTACACCTTC. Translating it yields CASSEKGTRGGYTF.

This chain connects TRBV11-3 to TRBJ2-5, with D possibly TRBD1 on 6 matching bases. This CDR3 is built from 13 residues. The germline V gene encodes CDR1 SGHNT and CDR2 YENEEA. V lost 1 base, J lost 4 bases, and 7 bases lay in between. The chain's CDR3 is CASSLARGETQYF. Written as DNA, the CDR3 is TGTGCCAGCAGCTTAGCCAGGGGAGAGACCCAGTACTTC.

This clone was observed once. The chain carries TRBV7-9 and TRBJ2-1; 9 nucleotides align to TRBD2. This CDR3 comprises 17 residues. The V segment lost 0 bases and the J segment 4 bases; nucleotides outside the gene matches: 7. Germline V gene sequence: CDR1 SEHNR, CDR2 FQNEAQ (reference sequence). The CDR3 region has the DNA TGTGCCAGCAGCTTAGCCTTTAGCGGGAGTAATTACAATGAGCAGTTCTTC. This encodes CASSLAFSGSNYNEQFF. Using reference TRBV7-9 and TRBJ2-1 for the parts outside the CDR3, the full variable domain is DTGVSQNPRHKITKRGQNVTFRCDPISEHNRLYWYRQTLGQGPEFLTYFQNEAQLEKSRLLSDRFSAERPKGSFSTLEIQRTEQGDSAMYLCASSLAFSGSNYNEQFFGPGTRLTVL.

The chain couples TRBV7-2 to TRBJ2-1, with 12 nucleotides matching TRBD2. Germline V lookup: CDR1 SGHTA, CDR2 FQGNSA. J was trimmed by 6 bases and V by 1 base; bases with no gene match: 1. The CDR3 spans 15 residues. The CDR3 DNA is TGTGCCAGCAGCTTAGTGACTAGCGGGAGCAATGAGCAGTTCTTC. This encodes CASSLVTSGSNEQFF.

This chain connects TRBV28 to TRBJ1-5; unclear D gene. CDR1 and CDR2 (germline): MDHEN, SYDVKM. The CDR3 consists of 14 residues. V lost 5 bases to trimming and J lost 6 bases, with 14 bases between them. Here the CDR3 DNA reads TGTGCCAGCAGTACCTCAGGTCTTGGTCAGCCCCAGCATTTT. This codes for CASSTSGLGQPQHF.

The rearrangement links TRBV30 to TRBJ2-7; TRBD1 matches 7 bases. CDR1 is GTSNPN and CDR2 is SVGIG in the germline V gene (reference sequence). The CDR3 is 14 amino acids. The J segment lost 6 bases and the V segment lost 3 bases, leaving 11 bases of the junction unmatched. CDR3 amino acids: CAWSKTGNRREQYF. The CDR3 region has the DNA TGTGCCTGGAGCAAGACAGGGAATCGGCGCGAGCAGTACTTC.

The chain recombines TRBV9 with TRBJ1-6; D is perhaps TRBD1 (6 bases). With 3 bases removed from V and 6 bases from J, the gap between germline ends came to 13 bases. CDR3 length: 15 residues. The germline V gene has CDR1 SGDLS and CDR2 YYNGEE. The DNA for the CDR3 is TGTGCCAGCAGCGCCCGACAGGATGCTAATTCACCCCTCCACTTT. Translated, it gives CASSARQDANSPLHF.

The CDR3 is CASSSRQGSLTGNTIYF. CDR3 in DNA: TGTGCCAGCAGCTCGCGACAGGGGAGTCTTACAGGAAACACCATATATTTT. The V and J genes are TRBV7-8 and TRBJ1-3, with 8 bases lining up with TRBD1. Germline V gives CDR1 SGHVS, CDR2 FQNEAQ. The CDR3 consists of 17 residues. V trimming: 4 bases; J trimming: 4 bases; junction bases outside the gene matches: 12.

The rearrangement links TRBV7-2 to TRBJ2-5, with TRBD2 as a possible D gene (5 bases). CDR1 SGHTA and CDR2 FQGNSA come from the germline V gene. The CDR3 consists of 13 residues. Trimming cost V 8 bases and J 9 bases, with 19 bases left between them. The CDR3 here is CASGYQPSEAQYF. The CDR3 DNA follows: TGTGCCAGCGGCTACCAGCCCTCGGAGGCCCAGTACTTC.

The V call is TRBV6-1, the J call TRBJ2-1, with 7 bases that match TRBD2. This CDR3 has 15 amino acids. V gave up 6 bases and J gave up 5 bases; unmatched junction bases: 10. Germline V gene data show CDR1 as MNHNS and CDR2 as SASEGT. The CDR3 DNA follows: TGTGCCAGCAGACCTGGGACTATGGGGAACAATGAGCAGTTCTTC. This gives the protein CASRPGTMGNNEQFF.

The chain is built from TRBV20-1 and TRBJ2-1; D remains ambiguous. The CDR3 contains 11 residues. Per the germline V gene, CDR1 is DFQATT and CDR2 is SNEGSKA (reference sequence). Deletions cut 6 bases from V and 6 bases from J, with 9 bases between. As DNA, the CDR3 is TGCAGTGCCCCCGGTGTCAATGAGCAGTTCTTC. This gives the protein CSAPGVNEQFF.

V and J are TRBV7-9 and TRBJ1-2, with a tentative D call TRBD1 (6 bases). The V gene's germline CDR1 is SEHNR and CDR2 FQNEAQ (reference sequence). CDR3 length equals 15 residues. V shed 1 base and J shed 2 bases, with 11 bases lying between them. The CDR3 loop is CASSLDRQANYGYTF. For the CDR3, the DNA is TGTGCCAGCAGCTTAGACCGACAGGCAAACTATGGCTACACCTTC.

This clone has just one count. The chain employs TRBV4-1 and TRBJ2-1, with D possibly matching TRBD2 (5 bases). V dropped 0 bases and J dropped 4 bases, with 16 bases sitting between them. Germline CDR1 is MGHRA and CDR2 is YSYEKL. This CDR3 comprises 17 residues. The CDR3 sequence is CASSQEGRGYLYNEQFF. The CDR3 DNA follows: TGCGCCAGCAGCCAAGAAGGCCGGGGTTATTTATACAATGAGCAGTTCTTC.

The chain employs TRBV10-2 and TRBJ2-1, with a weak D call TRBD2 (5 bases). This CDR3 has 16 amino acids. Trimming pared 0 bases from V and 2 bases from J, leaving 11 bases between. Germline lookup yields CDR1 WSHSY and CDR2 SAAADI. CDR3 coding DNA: TGCGCCAGCAGTGAGTCGCGGCGGGTAGCCTACAATGAGCAGTTCTTC. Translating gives CASSESRRVAYNEQFF.

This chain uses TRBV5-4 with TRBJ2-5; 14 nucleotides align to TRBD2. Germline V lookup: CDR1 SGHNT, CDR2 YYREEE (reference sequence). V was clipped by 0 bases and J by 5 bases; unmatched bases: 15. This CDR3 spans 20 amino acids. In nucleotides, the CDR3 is TGTGCCAGCAGCTTGGAACCATCCGGGACTAGCGGGAGTAGCAGGGAGACCCAGTACTTC. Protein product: CASSLEPSGTSGSSRETQYF.

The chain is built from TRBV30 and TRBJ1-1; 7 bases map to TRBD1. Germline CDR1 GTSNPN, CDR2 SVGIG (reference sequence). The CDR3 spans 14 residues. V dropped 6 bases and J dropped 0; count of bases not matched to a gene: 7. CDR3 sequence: CACATGPLNTEAFF. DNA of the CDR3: TGTGCCTGTGCGACAGGGCCCCTGAACACTGAAGCTTTCTTT.

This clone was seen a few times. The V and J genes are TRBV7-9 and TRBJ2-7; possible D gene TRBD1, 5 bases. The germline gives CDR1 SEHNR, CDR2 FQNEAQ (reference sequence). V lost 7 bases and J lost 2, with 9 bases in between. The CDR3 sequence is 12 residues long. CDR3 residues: CASTGIAYEQYF. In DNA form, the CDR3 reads TGTGCCAGCACAGGGATCGCCTACGAGCAGTACTTC. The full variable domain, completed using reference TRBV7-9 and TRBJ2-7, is DTGVSQNPRHKITKRGQNVTFRCDPISEHNRLYWYRQTLGQGPEFLTYFQNEAQLEKSRLLSDRFSAERPKGSFSTLEIQRTEQGDSAMYLCASTGIAYEQYFGPGTRLTVT.